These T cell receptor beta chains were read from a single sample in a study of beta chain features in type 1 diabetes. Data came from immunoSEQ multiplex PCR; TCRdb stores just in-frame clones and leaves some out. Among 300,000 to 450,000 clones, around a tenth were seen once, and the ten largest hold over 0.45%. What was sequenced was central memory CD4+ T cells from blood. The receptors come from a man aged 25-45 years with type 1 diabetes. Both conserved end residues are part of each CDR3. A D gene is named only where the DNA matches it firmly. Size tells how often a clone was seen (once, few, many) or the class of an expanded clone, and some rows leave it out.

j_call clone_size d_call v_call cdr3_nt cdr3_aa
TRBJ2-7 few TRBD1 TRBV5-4 TGTGCCAGCAGCCTCAAGACAGGGGTGAACTACGAGCAGTACTTC CASSLKTGVNYEQYF
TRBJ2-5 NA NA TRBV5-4 TGTGCCAGCAGCTTGGGGCGGCGGGGCGGGGTCGAGACCCAGTACTTC CASSLGRRGGVETQYF
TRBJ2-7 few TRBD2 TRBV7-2 TGTGCCAGCAGCGCGGGGTTGCGACTAGCGGGCTCCTACGAGCAGTACTTC CASSAGLRLAGSYEQYF
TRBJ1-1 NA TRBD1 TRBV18 TGTGCCAGCTCAACGGGACAGGGGGCTGAAGCTTTCTTT CASSTGQGAEAFF
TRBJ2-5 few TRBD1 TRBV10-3 TGTGCCACAAGGGGGACAGGCCAAGAGACCCAGTACTTC CATRGTGQETQYF
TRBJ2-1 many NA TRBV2 TGTGCCAGCCTTCAGAATAAGTTCTCCTACAATGAGCAGTTCTTC CASLQNKFSYNEQFF
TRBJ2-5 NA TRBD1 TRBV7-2 TGTGCCAGCAGCCCCCGTAGGGGGCGATACCAAGAGACCCAGTACTTC CASSPRRGRYQETQYF
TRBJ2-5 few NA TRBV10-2 TGCGCCAGCAGACACAGCGGTCAAGAGACCCAGTACTTC CASRHSGQETQYF
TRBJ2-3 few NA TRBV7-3 TGTGCCAGCAGCTTCGATAGCGGTGGTACGCAGTATTTT CASSFDSGGTQYF
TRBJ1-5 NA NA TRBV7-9 TGTGCCAGCAGCCTAACGGACGGAGATCAGCCCCAGCATTTT CASSLTDGDQPQHF
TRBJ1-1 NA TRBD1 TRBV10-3 TGTGCCATCACCCCGGGACAGAGGAACACTGAAGCTTTCTTT CAITPGQRNTEAFF
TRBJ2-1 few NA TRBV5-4 TGTGCCAGCAGCTTGAAAGGCAATGAGCAGTTCTTC CASSLKGNEQFF
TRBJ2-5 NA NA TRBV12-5 TGTGCTAGTGGTTTAGGAACCCCTGGGAGAGAGACCCAGTACTTC CASGLGTPGRETQYF
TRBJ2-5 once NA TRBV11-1 TGTGCCAGCAGCGGATCTTCTGGGCTGTTTGTGGAGACCCAGTACTTC CASSGSSGLFVETQYF
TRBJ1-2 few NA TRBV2 TGTGCCAGCAGTGTGGGGGAAGACGGCTACACCTTC CASSVGEDGYTF
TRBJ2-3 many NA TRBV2 TGTGCCAGCTCTGAGCTTTCTACAACCACAGATACGCAGTATTTT CASSELSTTTDTQYF
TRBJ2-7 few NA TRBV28 TGTGCCAGCACCTACAATCCGGTGGGTTTCTACGAGCAGTACTTC CASTYNPVGFYEQYF
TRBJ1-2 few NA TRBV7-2 TGTGCCAGCAGCTTAGCGCTCCAGGGATTGGGCTACACCTTC CASSLALQGLGYTF
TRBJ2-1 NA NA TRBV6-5 TGTGCCAGTCGACTAGACGAAGCTTACAATGAGCAGTTCTTC CASRLDEAYNEQFF
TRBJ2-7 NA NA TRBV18 TGTGCCAGCTCACCTTCCGGGACACTAAACTACGAGCAGTACTTC CASSPSGTLNYEQYF
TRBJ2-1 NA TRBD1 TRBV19 TGTGCCAGCTCCGGACAGGGGGCCAGGAATGAGCAGTTCTTC CASSGQGARNEQFF
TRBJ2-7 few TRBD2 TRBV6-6 TGTGCCAGCAGTTCCTCAGCGGGAGCCTCCTACGAGCAGTACTTC CASSSSAGASYEQYF
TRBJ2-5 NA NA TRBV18 TGTGCCAGCTCACCACGGCTCGCAGATCAAGAGACCCAGTACTTC CASSPRLADQETQYF
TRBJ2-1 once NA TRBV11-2 TGTGCCAGCAGCTTAGATGGGACCTACAATGAGCAGTTCTTC CASSLDGTYNEQFF
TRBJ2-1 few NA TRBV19 TGTGCCAGTACCACGCAGGCTAGTGAGGGGTACAATGAGCAGTTCTTC CASTTQASEGYNEQFF
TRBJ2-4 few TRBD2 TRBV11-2 TGTGCCAGCAGCTTCGGACTAGCGGGGGGTTTAGCCAAAAACATTCAGTACTTC CASSFGLAGGLAKNIQYF
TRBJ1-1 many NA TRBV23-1 TGCGCCAGCAGTCAATCTGCCGGGACGGCTGAGGTTGGGAACACTGAAGCTTTCTTT CASSQSAGTAEVGNTEAFF
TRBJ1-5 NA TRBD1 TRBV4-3 TGCGCCAGCAGCCTCGGACAGGGGGAACAGCCCCAGCATTTT CASSLGQGEQPQHF
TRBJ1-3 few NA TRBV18 TGTGCCAGCTCCCGATCCACTGGAAACACCATATATTTT CASSRSTGNTIYF
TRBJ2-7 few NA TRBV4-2 TGTGCCAGCAGCCGCCTCTCCTACGAGCAGTACTTC CASSRLSYEQYF
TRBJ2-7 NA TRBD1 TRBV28 TGTGCCAGCAACACCGCAGGGGGCTACTACGAGCAGTACTTC CASNTAGGYYEQYF
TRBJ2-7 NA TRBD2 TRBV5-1 TGCGCCAGCAGCCGATTCGGGACTAGCGGGGTTGAGGGCGAGCAGTACTTC CASSRFGTSGVEGEQYF
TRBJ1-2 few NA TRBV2 TGTGCCAGCAGCGCACAGGGTAATCGGTATGGCTACACCTTC CASSAQGNRYGYTF
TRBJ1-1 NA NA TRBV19 TGTGCCAGTAGTAGACAGAAGAACACTGAAGCTTTCTTT CASSRQKNTEAFF
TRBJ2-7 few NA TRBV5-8 TGTGCCAGCAGCTTATTTGAAGAGCAGTACTTC CASSLFEEQYF
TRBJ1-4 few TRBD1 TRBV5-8 TGTGCCAGCAGCAAGTTTCGCACAGGGGCGGGGTATGAAAAACTGTTTTTT CASSKFRTGAGYEKLFF
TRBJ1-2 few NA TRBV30 TGTGCCTGGAGATTAACAGCAGCCAGCTATGGCTACACCTTC CAWRLTAASYGYTF
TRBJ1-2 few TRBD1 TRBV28 TGTGCCAGCAGTTTAAACAGGGGGAATGGCTACACCTTC CASSLNRGNGYTF
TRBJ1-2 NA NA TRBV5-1 TGCGCCAGCAGCTTGGGAGGGCAGCTCCTCACTGATGGCTACACCTTC CASSLGGQLLTDGYTF
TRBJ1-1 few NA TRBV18 TGTGCCAGCTCATATCTTTGGGAAGCTTTCTTT CASSYLWEAFF
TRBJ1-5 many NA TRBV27 TGTGCCAGCGGACGGGGAAGACAGCCCCAGCATTTT CASGRGRQPQHF
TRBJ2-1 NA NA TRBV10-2 TGCGCCAGCGGGGTGGACTCCGGTGAGCAGTTCTTC CASGVDSGEQFF
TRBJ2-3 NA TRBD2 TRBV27 TGTGCCAGCAGTGCCCCACTAGCGGGAGGGTGGGGCACAGATACGCAGTATTTT CASSAPLAGGWGTDTQYF
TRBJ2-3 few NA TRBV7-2 TGTGCCAGCAGTTCCTCCTTTCTGTTATTAGGCACAGATACGCAGTATTTT CASSSSFLLLGTDTQYF
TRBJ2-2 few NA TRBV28 TGTGCCAGCAGTTTAAGGGGTAGTAGGGCCCGCACCGGGGAGCTGTTTTTT CASSLRGSRARTGELFF
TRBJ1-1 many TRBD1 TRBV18 TGTGCCAGCTCAGCCGGGACAGGGACGGGCACTGAAGCTTTCTTT CASSAGTGTGTEAFF
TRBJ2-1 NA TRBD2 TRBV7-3 TGTGCCAGCAGCTCTCGGAGTAGCGGGACTTACAATGAGCAGTTCTTC CASSSRSSGTYNEQFF
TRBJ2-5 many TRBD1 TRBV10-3 TGTGCCATCAGTGAGTCGCTGGCCAGGGGGCTAGAGACCCAGTACTTC CAISESLARGLETQYF
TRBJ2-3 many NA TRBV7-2 TGTGCCAGCAGCTTAGTTCATGAGGGAGCAGATACGCAGTATTTT CASSLVHEGADTQYF
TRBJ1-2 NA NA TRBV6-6 TGTGCCAGCAGTTCGAGGTTGTCTCACTATGGCTACACCTTC CASSSRLSHYGYTF
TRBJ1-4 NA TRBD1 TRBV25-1 TGTGCCAGCAGTGAATCAGGCAGGGGGCGCACTGAAAAACTGTTTTTT CASSESGRGRTEKLFF
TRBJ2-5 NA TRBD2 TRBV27 TGTGCCAGCAGTTTGTCCAGACTAGCCGAGACCCAGTACTTC CASSLSRLAETQYF
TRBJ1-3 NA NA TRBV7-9 TGTGCCAGCAGCTTTCATGCAGGACCCTCTGGAAACACCATATATTTT CASSFHAGPSGNTIYF
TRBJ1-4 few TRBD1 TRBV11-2 TGTGCCAGCAGGGGACAGGGATTCGTTGAAAAACTGTTTTTT CASRGQGFVEKLFF
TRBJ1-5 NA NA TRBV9 TGTGCCAGCAGTAACAGGGCCCTCCCCAGCAATCAGCCCCAGCATTTT CASSNRALPSNQPQHF
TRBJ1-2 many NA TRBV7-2 TGTGCCAGCAGCTTAGATACTCGGGGCTACACCTTC CASSLDTRGYTF
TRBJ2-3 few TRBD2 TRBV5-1 TGCGCCAGCAGTCCCCTAGCGGGCTCAGATACGCAGTATTTT CASSPLAGSDTQYF
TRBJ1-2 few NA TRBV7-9 TGTGCCAGCAGCGTCGGGATGCCAGCCCAGGGGAACTATGGCTACACCTTC CASSVGMPAQGNYGYTF
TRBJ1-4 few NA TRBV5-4 TGTGCCAGCAGCTTGTATTTGACAGCAGCTGAAAAACTGTTTTTT CASSLYLTAAEKLFF